A selection of T cell receptor beta chains follows, all from one sample in a study of blood T cells in healthy people across ages. TCRdb reprocessed the 5' RACE reads via MiXCR and lists one record per CDR3 protein. The table lists 600,000 to 800,000 distinct CDR3 sequences, roughly 20% of them singletons. The sample comprised blood. The source is a man between 70 and 80 years old in good health. Both conserved end residues are part of each CDR3. A D gene is named only where the DNA matches it firmly. Clone size is not always given. Where it is, it says once, few, many or a class for expanded clones.

clone_size	v_call	j_call	d_call	cdr3_aa	cdr3_nt
.	TRBV20-1	TRBJ1-4	.	CSASGPAGTNEKLFF	TGCAGTGCTAGTGGGCCGGCGGGTACTAATGAAAAACTGTTTTTT
many	TRBV20-1	TRBJ1-4	.	CSARAVGSMGEKLFF	TGCAGTGCTAGAGCGGTCGGCTCAATGGGTGAAAAACTGTTTTTT
.	TRBV7-3	TRBJ1-6	.	CASSPTGASPLHF	TGTGCCAGCAGTCCCACCGGAGCGTCACCCCTCCACTTT
few	TRBV28	TRBJ2-1	TRBD1	CASRGQGPSNEQFF	TGTGCCAGCAGGGGACAGGGGCCCTCCAATGAGCAGTTCTTC
.	TRBV25-1	TRBJ1-2	.	CASSDPWSGNYGYTF	TGTGCCAGCAGTGACCCCTGGTCAGGGAACTATGGCTACACCTTC
.	TRBV29-1	TRBJ2-3	.	CSAGEGRTDTQYF	TGCAGCGCGGGAGAGGGCCGCACAGATACGCAGTATTTT
.	TRBV6-1	TRBJ2-1	TRBD1	CASRVGQVTWGEQFF	TGTGCCAGCAGAGTCGGACAGGTGACCTGGGGTGAGCAGTTCTTC
few	TRBV12-3/TRBV12-4	TRBJ2-1	TRBD1	CASSAGTGVNEQFF	TGTGCCAGTTCGGCAGGGACAGGGGTCAATGAGCAGTTCTTC
.	TRBV6-1	TRBJ1-6	TRBD1	CASSEQGQGFRSYNSPLHF	TGTGCCAGCAGTGAACAGGGACAGGGGTTTAGGTCCTATAATTCACCCCTCCACTTT
.	TRBV15	TRBJ2-1	TRBD2	CATSLGLAAPNEQFF	TGTGCCACCAGCCTGGGACTAGCGGCTCCCAATGAGCAGTTCTTC
many	TRBV6-1	TRBJ1-1	TRBD1	CASSEGTNRGNTEAFF	TGTGCCAGCAGTGAAGGCACAAACAGGGGGAACACTGAAGCTTTCTTT
.	TRBV5-1	TRBJ2-4	TRBD2	CASSSGTGLAGGIAKNIQYF	TGCGCCAGCAGCTCGGGAACGGGACTAGCGGGAGGGATAGCCAAAAACATTCAGTACTTC
few	TRBV7-9	TRBJ2-5	TRBD2	CASSLTGTSRETQYF	TGTGCCAGCAGCCTGACCGGGACTAGCAGGGAGACCCAGTACTTC
.	TRBV6-6	TRBJ2-7	.	CASTPGPVYEQYF	TGTGCCAGCACCCCGGGCCCTGTCTACGAGCAGTACTTC
.	TRBV16	TRBJ1-3	.	CASSRTHVGNTIYF	TGTGCCAGCAGTCGAACCCACGTCGGAAACACCATATATTTT
few	TRBV4-1	TRBJ2-1	TRBD2	CASSQLIAGSSYNEQFF	TGCGCCAGCAGCCAATTGATAGCGGGTAGCTCCTACAATGAGCAGTTCTTC
.	TRBV2	TRBJ2-5	.	CASSQEPIEAQYF	TGTGCCAGCAGTCAAGAACCTATCGAGGCCCAGTACTTC
few	TRBV5-6	TRBJ2-5	.	CASSLKERRQETQYF	TGTGCCAGCAGCTTGAAAGAAAGGAGGCAAGAGACCCAGTACTTC
.	TRBV6-2/TRBV6-3	TRBJ2-2	.	CASSPGSGVNTGELFF	TGTGCCAGCAGCCCCGGATCAGGAGTGAACACCGGGGAGCTGTTTTTT
few	TRBV5-6	TRBJ2-5	.	CASSALQQQETQYF	TGTGCCAGCAGCGCGCTACAGCAACAAGAGACCCAGTACTTC
.	TRBV5-1	TRBJ2-5	TRBD1	CASSSGQGARQETQYF	TGCGCCAGCAGCTCCGGACAGGGGGCCCGCCAAGAGACCCAGTACTTC
.	TRBV2	TRBJ1-2	.	CASSDTRLRSNYGYTF	TGTGCCAGCAGTGACACAAGACTTAGATCTAACTATGGCTACACCTTC
.	TRBV13	TRBJ1-1	.	CASSLVRQGLNTEAFF	TGTGCCAGCAGCTTAGTGAGGCAGGGGCTGAACACTGAAGCTTTCTTT
few	TRBV3-1	TRBJ1-4	.	CASSQGPEKLFF	TGTGCCAGCAGCCAAGGCCCTGAAAAACTGTTTTTT
few	TRBV2	TRBJ2-1	TRBD1	CASSDPGQFSNEQFF	TGTGCCAGCAGTGACCCGGGACAGTTCTCCAATGAGCAGTTCTTC
few	TRBV20-1	TRBJ2-7	TRBD1	CSAPNDRGSYEQYF	TGCAGTGCTCCGAACGACAGGGGGTCCTACGAGCAGTACTTC
.	TRBV24-1	TRBJ2-3	.	CATSDQRSGNGGDTQYF	TGTGCCACCAGTGACCAACGTAGCGGAAATGGGGGAGATACGCAGTATTTT
.	TRBV7-2	TRBJ2-4	TRBD1	CASSLTRTGANIQYF	TGTGCCAGCAGTTTGACCCGGACAGGGGCAAACATTCAGTACTTC
.	TRBV6-6	TRBJ2-5	.	CASRGQGSQETQYF	TGTGCCAGCAGAGGCCAGGGATCACAAGAGACCCAGTACTTC
.	TRBV29-1	TRBJ2-3	.	CSVDLQGTDTQYF	TGCAGCGTTGATTTACAGGGCACAGATACGCAGTATTTT
few	TRBV7-3	TRBJ2-3	.	CASSLAGSGLTDTQYF	TGTGCCAGCAGCTTGGCGGGTAGTGGGCTTACAGATACGCAGTATTTT
.	TRBV7-7	TRBJ2-7	.	CASSLKQASEQYF	TGTGCTAGCAGCTTAAAACAGGCGAGCGAGCAGTACTTC
.	TRBV29-1	TRBJ2-3	.	CSVEDRGAGTDTQYF	TGCAGCGTTGAAGATCGAGGGGCAGGCACGGATACGCAGTATTTT
few	TRBV29-1	TRBJ1-3	TRBD1	CSVTGVLSGGNTIYF	TGCAGCGTTACAGGGGTTCTCTCTGGTGGAAACACCATATATTTT
many	TRBV9	TRBJ1-1	.	CASSVDRVTEAFF	TGTGCCAGCAGCGTAGATAGGGTCACTGAAGCTTTCTTT
.	TRBV4-1	TRBJ2-3	.	CASSQDDYRTDTQYF	TGCGCCAGCAGCCAAGATGACTACAGAACAGATACGCAGTATTTT
few	TRBV19	TRBJ2-7	TRBD1	CASSPSGQGSYEQYF	TGTGCCAGTAGCCCCTCGGGACAGGGGTCCTACGAGCAGTACTTC
few	TRBV12-3/TRBV12-4	TRBJ2-1	TRBD2	CASSLLAGFYNEQFF	TGTGCCAGCAGTTTACTAGCGGGTTTTTACAATGAGCAGTTCTTC
many	TRBV14	TRBJ2-5	.	CASSQEWTQYF	TGTGCCAGCAGCCAAGAATGGACCCAGTACTTC
few	TRBV29-1	TRBJ2-2	.	CSVGNSFTGELFF	TGCAGCGTCGGTAATAGCTTTACCGGGGAGCTGTTTTTT
few	TRBV7-2	TRBJ1-5	.	CASSLSVQNNQPQHF	TGTGCCAGCAGCTTATCGGTACAGAACAATCAGCCCCAGCATTTT
few	TRBV6-2/TRBV6-3	TRBJ2-1	.	CASSYSKARLYNEQFF	TGTGCCAGCAGTTACTCGAAGGCTAGATTGTACAATGAGCAGTTCTTC
many	TRBV9	TRBJ1-6	TRBD1	CASSVSGTGDSPLHF	TGTGCCAGCAGCGTTTCCGGGACAGGGGACTCACCCCTCCACTTT
few	TRBV12-3/TRBV12-4	TRBJ1-1	.	CASKEQKNTEAFF	TGTGCCAGCAAGGAACAGAAGAACACTGAAGCTTTCTTT
few	TRBV18	TRBJ2-2	.	CASSRITGQNTGELFF	TGTGCCAGCTCACGGATTACGGGACAGAACACCGGGGAGCTGTTTTTT
many	TRBV27	TRBJ2-1	.	CASSLPYTRNEQFF	TGTGCCAGCAGTCTCCCCTACACCCGGAATGAGCAGTTCTTC